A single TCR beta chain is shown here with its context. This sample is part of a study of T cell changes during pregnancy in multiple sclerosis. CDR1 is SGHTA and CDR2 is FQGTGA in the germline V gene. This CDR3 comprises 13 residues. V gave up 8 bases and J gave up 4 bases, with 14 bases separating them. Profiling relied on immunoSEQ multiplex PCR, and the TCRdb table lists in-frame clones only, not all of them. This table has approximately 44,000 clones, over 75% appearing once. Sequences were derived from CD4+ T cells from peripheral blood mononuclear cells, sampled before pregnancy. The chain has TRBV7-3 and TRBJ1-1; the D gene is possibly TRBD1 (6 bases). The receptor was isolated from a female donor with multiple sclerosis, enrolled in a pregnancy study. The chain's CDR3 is CASLYTQGTEAFF. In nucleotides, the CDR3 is TGTGCCAGCCTCTACACACAGGGCACTGAAGCTTTCTTT.